Listed below are T cell receptor beta chains from one sample, sequenced in a study of cytomegalovirus exposure and HLA in healthy donors. Method: immunoSEQ multiplex PCR; TCRdb's copy keeps in-frame clones and lacks some. The sample yields 150,000 to 200,000 clones, approximately 70% seen once. Sequencing was done on a sample of PBMCs. The receptors come from a woman in her twenties or thirties in good health and CMV-seronegative. Each CDR3 is given without its conserved first and last residue. Fields, in order: CDR3 protein, D gene, J gene, V gene. The D gene is left open where the match is weak.

ASSLGASNEKLF NA TRBJ1-4 TRBV5-5
ASAEGADEQY TRBD1 TRBJ2-7 TRBV11-3
ASSWGGQMNTEAF NA TRBJ1-1 TRBV5-4
ASSLFGGTTSPLH NA TRBJ1-6 TRBV27
ASSSSLQARYNEQF NA TRBJ2-1 TRBV7-9
ASGVWELF NA TRBJ2-2 TRBV5-8
ASRNSGRRSHEQY TRBD2 TRBJ2-7 TRBV2
ASSLLLRGGFETQY TRBD2 TRBJ2-5 TRBV7-2
AISEILGDYGYT NA TRBJ1-2 TRBV10-3
ASSSLGQGGEKLF NA TRBJ1-4 TRBV7-2
ASSQGAGLASTGELF TRBD2 TRBJ2-2 TRBV4-1
ASSGPGENTEAF NA TRBJ1-1 TRBV5-1
ASSESLAGAYTGELF TRBD2 TRBJ2-2 TRBV25-1
ASSLLPGTGELF NA TRBJ2-2 TRBV7-9
ASSPGLDWQY TRBD2 TRBJ2-7 TRBV2
ASSLRGSNQPQH NA TRBJ1-5 TRBV7-2
ASSVNFRGTGPTDTQY TRBD1 TRBJ2-3 TRBV7-8
ASGKDRVLQH TRBD1 TRBJ1-5 TRBV2
ASSLDSGSEAF NA TRBJ1-1 TRBV7-6
ASSVPSDKNEQF NA TRBJ2-1 TRBV6-1
ASSQDRLAGVNEQF TRBD2 TRBJ2-1 TRBV4-3
ASSLGDSSYEQY TRBD1 TRBJ2-7 TRBV5-4
ASSEGGVYSYEQY NA TRBJ2-7 TRBV2